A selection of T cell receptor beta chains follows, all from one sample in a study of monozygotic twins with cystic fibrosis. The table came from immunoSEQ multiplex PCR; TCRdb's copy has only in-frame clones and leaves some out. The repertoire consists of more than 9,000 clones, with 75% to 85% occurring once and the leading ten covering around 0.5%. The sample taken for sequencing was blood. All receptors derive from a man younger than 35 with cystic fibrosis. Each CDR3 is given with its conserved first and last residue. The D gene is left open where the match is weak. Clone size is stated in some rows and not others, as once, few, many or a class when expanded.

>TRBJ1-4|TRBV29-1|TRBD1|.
TGCAGCGTGGCCGAGGGGGCGGGTAATGAAAAACTGTTTTTT
CSVAEGAGNEKLFF
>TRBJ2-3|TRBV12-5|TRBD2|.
TGTGCTAGTGGCTCTAGCGGGCGGACAGATACGCAGTATTTT
CASGSSGRTDTQYF
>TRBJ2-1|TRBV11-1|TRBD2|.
TGTGCCAGCACCCAAGACCGACTAGCCCATGAGCAGTTCTTC
CASTQDRLAHEQFF
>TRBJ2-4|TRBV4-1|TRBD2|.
TGCGCCAGCAGCCAGGTAGCGGGAGACGGCAAAAACATTCAGTACTTC
CASSQVAGDGKNIQYF
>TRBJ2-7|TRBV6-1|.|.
TGTGCCAGCAGTTTGATTGGGGGAATCTACGAGCAGTACTTC
CASSLIGGIYEQYF
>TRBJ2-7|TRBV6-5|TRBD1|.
TGTGCCAGCAGCAAGGGACAGGGTCCCTACGAGCAGTACTTC
CASSKGQGPYEQYF
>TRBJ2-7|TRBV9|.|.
TGTGCCAGCAGCGTAGACCTGGGACCCTACGAGCAGTACTTC
CASSVDLGPYEQYF
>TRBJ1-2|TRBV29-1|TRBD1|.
TGCAGCGTGGCCCAGACAGGGACCCTATCGTATGGCTACACCTTC
CSVAQTGTLSYGYTF
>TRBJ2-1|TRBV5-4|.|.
TGTGCCAGCAGCCTATATCGGGGAGATTACAATGAGCAGTTCTTC
CASSLYRGDYNEQFF
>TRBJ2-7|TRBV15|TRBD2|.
TGTGCCACCAGCAGCAGGCGGGGGTCCTACGAGCAGTACTTC
CATSSRRGSYEQYF
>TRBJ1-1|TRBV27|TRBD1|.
TGTGCCAGCAGCCGGACAGGGGGAGGCACTGAAGCTTTCTTT
CASSRTGGGTEAFF
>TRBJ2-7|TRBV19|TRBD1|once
TGTGCCAGTAGTCGGACAGGGGGTATCGGCGAGCAGTACTTC
CASSRTGGIGEQYF
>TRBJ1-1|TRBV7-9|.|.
TGTGCCAGCAGACGATACCCGAACACTGAAGCTTTCTTT
CASRRYPNTEAFF
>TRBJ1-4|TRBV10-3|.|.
TGTGCCATCAGTGATTCAACAACTAATGAAAAACTGTTTTTT
CAISDSTTNEKLFF
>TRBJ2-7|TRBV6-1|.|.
TGTGCCAGCGGCTACGAGCAGTACTTC
CASGYEQYF
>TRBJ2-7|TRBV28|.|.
TGTGCCAGCATCCTTTCCGGGGGCAACTACGAGCAGTACTTC
CASILSGGNYEQYF
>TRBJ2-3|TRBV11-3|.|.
TGTGCCAGCAGCTTAGGTCGGAGCACAGATACGCAGTATTTT
CASSLGRSTDTQYF
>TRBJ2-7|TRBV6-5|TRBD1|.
TGTGCCAGCAGTCATAGACAGGGGGCAGGCTACGAGCAGTACTTC
CASSHRQGAGYEQYF
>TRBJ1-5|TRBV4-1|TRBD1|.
TGCGCCAGCAGCCAAGAGTCCAGGGGGCGCAATCAGCCCCAGCATTTT
CASSQESRGRNQPQHF
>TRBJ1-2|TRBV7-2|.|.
TGTGCCAGCAGCCCCCGGACAACTCGGGTGGGCGGCTACACCTTC
CASSPRTTRVGGYTF
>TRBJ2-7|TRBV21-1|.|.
TGTGCCAGCAGCATGCCGCTAGCGGGAGGACTTGCCTACGAGCAGTACTTC
CASSMPLAGGLAYEQYF
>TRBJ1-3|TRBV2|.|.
TGTGCCAGCAGTGTCCCGGGACACCTCTCTGGAAACACCATATATTTT
CASSVPGHLSGNTIYF
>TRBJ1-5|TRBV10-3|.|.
TGTGCCATCAGTGATCGCGGGGGTGGGGCCAAAAATCAGCCCCAGCATTTT
CAISDRGGGAKNQPQHF
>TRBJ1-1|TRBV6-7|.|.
TGTGCCAGCCCCCCCGGGGAAAACACTGAAGCTTTCTTT
CASPPGENTEAFF
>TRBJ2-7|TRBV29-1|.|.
TGCAGCGTTGAAGATGGGGGGCCCTCCTACGAGCAGTACTTC
CSVEDGGPSYEQYF
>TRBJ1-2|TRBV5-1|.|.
TGCGCCAGCAGCTTGGCCTGGGATGAGGGGGTAGGTGGCTACACCTTC
CASSLAWDEGVGGYTF
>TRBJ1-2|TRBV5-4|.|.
TGTGCCAGCAGCCCCGGGGCGGGAGGCTATGGCTACACCTTC
CASSPGAGGYGYTF
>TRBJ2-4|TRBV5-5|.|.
TGTGCCAGCAGCTCTAACGTTGTGGCCAAAAACATTCAGTACTTC
CASSSNVVAKNIQYF
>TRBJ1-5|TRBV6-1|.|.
TGTGCCAGCAGTGAAGGAGGGGGGAGGAATCAGCCCCAGCATTTT
CASSEGGGRNQPQHF
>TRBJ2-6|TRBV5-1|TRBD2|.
TGCGCCAGCAGCTCTGGGGGGATACTAGCGACTGGGGCCAACGTCCTGACTTTC
CASSSGGILATGANVLTF
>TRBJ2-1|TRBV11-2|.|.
TGTGCCAGCAGCCCGCAGGGGAGACAGCAGTTCTTC
CASSPQGRQQFF
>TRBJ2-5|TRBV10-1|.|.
TGCGCCAGCAGTGAGTCCCTGGGAGCCCTCCAAGAGACCCAGTACTTC
CASSESLGALQETQYF
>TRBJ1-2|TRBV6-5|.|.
TGTGCCAGCAGTTCCCCGGGACTCCAGTATGGCTACACCTTC
CASSSPGLQYGYTF
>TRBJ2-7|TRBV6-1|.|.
TGTGCCAGCAGTGAGCGCAGACCTGAGCAGTACTTC
CASSERRPEQYF
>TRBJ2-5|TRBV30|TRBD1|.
TGTGCCTGGACCAAAAGGGGGCGCTTAGGGGAGACCCAGTACTTC
CAWTKRGRLGETQYF
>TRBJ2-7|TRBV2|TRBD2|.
TGTGCCAGCAGTGAAACTGCTCTAGCGGAGACCTACGAGCAGTACTTC
CASSETALAETYEQYF
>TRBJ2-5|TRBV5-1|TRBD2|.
TGCGCCAGCAGCTTGGGAACTAGCGGAGCAACAGGCGAGACCCAGTACTTC
CASSLGTSGATGETQYF
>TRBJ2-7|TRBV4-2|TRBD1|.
TGTGCCAGCAGCCCGGGACAGGGGAAAGAGCAGTACTTC
CASSPGQGKEQYF
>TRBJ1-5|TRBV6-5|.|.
TGTGCCAGCTCCGGGAGTGACCTAAGGGATCAGCCCCAGCATTTT
CASSGSDLRDQPQHF
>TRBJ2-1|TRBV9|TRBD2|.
TGTGCCAGCAGCGCGTACCTAGCGGGGGCTGACAATGAGCAGTTCTTC
CASSAYLAGADNEQFF
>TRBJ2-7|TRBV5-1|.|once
TGCGCCAGCAGCCACACCCAGAAGGGGCCCTACGAGCAGTACTTC
CASSHTQKGPYEQYF
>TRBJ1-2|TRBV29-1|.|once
TGCAGCGTTGACGGGGCCTCTAACTATGGCTACACCTTC
CSVDGASNYGYTF
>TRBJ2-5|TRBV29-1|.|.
TGCAGCGTGGGGGGTAGGACTCAAGAGACCCAGTACTTC
CSVGGRTQETQYF
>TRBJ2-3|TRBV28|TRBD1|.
TGTGCCAGTGTGACAGGGAGCACAGATACGCAGTATTTT
CASVTGSTDTQYF
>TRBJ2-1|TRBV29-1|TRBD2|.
TGCAGCGTTGCGCCCAACGGACTAGCGGGAGGCAATGAGCAGTTCTTC
CSVAPNGLAGGNEQFF
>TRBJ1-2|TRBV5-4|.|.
TGTGCCAGCAGCCGGGGAATGTTGAGGGAAGGCGACTATGGCTACACCTTC
CASSRGMLREGDYGYTF
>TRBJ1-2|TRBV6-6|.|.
TGTGCCAGCCATGGGGCGGGGCGGTCGGGTGGCTACACCTTC
CASHGAGRSGGYTF
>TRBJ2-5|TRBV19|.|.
TGTGCCAGTAGTATCGGACGCAATCCCCAAGAGACCCAGTACTTC
CASSIGRNPQETQYF
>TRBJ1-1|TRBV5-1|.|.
TGCGCCAGCAGCTTGGAGCCGTTTGCTGAAGCTTTCTTT
CASSLEPFAEAFF
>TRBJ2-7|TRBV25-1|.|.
TGTGCCAGCAGTGAATTCGGTGAAGAGCAGTACTTC
CASSEFGEEQYF
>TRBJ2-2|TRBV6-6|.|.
TGTGCCAGCAGTTACGGGGTGGGGATGGGGACCGGGGAGCTGTTTTTT
CASSYGVGMGTGELFF
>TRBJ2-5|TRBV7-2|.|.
TGTGCCAGCAGCTTAGCGGGGGCCCAAGAGACCCAGTACTTC
CASSLAGAQETQYF
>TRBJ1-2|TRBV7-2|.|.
TGTGCCAGCAGCTTAGGCCGGCCAGCTAACTATGGCTACACCTTC
CASSLGRPANYGYTF
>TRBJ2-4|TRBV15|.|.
TGTGCCACCAGCAAAGAAGAGGGGCTCGTTCAGTACTTC
CATSKEEGLVQYF
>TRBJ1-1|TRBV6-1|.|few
TGTGCCATAGACAGGCCCTCGGTTAACACTGAAGCTTTCTTT
CAIDRPSVNTEAFF
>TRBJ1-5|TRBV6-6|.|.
TGTGCCAGCAGTTTCCAGGGAGGGCCCCAGCATTTT
CASSFQGGPQHF
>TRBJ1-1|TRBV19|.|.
TGTGCCAGCGGACAGAGCTACACTGAAGCTTTCTTT
CASGQSYTEAFF
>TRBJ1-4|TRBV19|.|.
TGTGCCAGTAGCTCTTACTTAGGGTCAAATGAAAAACTGTTTTTT
CASSSYLGSNEKLFF